Reported below is one T cell receptor (beta chain). This entry is derived from a study of OX40 agonist ivuxolimab in advanced cancers. No patient had autoimmune disease or received systemic immunosuppression. The assay was immunoSEQ multiplex PCR, and TCRdb's table has in-frame clones only and misses some. The sample lists tens of thousands of clones, approximately 94% occurring once. The V gene lost 5 bases and the J gene lost 2 bases, with 13 bases spanning the gap. Germline V gene lookup returns CDR1 SGHNT and CDR2 YENEEA. The length of the CDR3 is 15 residues. This TCR was recovered from an adult with an advanced solid tumor such as melanoma, head and neck, liver or kidney cancer. The sequencing here drew on CD4+ or CD8+ T cells sorted from blood, taken in a trial of the OX40 agonist ivuxolimab. The V call is TRBV11-3, the J call TRBJ2-1; D remains unclear. CDR3 sequence reads: CASSRRVAAYNEQFF. CDR3 coding DNA: TGTGCCAGCAGCCGCCGAGTGGCTGCCTACAATGAGCAGTTCTTC.